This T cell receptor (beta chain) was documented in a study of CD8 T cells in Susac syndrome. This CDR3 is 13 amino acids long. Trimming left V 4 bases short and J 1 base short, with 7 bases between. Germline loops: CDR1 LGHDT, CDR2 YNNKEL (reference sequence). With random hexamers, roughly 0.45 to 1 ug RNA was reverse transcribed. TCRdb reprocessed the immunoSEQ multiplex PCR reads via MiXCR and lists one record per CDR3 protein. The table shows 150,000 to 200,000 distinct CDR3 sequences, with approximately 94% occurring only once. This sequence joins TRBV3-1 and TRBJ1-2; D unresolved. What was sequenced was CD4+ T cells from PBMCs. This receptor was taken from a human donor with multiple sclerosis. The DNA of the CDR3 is TGTGCCAGCAGCCGGACGATTAACTATGGCTACACCTTC. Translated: CASSRTINYGYTF.